The 17 T cell receptor beta chains presented below share a single source sample, sequenced in a study of T cell repertoires in aging, cancer and after chemotherapy (dated by TCRdb to between 2019 and 2020). TCR beta rearrangements were amplified from genomic DNA isolated from peripheral blood, not from sorted cells or RNA. Instrument on record: Illumina MiSeq. Rearranged TRB sequences spanning V, D and J segments were amplified in a multiplex touch-down PCR with a mixed TRB-A/B primer pool. Through fastp at Q25 and MiXCR, TCRdb rebuilt clones from the public reads, retaining in-frame beta chains. Rows are combined by CDR3 protein, so each entry shows the most common genes and DNA. This sample has under 3,000 distinct CDR3 sequences in its table, and more than 45% of those were observed once. The ten largest clones capture 34% of the sample. The sequenced sample was blood. The receptors originated from a human donor with a blood cancer. The donor label of this sample is uncertain.

This clonotype was seen a few times. This CDR3 reads CSVAIGSYEQYF. CDR3 bases: TGCAGCGTAGCCATCGGCTCCTACGAGCAGTACTTC. The chain recombines TRBV29-1 with TRBJ2-7, with D unresolved. The germline V gene has CDR1 SQVTM and CDR2 ANQGSEA. Trimming shortened V by 6 bases and J by 0 bases, and 9 bases separated the two germline ends. This CDR3 has 12 amino acids.

This clonotype was counted once. J is TRBJ2-7 and V is TRBV18, with a tentative D call TRBD1 (6 bases). The CDR3 is 13 residues long. Trimming left V 6 bases short and J 2 bases short, with 11 bases between. Germline CDR1 and CDR2: KGHSH and LQKENI. Here the CDR3 DNA reads TGTGCCAGCTCGCAGGGACAACCCTACGAGCAGTACTTC. Amino acids: CASSQGQPYEQYF. Full variable domain (remainder filled in from reference TRBV18 and TRBJ2-7): NAGVMQNPRHLVRRRGQEARLRCSPMKGHSHVYWYRQLPEEGLKFMVYLQKENIIDESGMPKERFSAEFPKEGPSILRIQQVVRGDSAAYFCASSQGQPYEQYFGPGTRLTVT.

The CDR3 loop reads CSVEEGTGEAFF. DNA for the CDR3: TGCAGCGTTGAAGAAGGGACAGGGGAAGCTTTCTTT. The chain is built from TRBV29-1 and TRBJ1-1, with TRBD1 matching 9 bases. Germline trimming cut 0 bases from V and 8 bases from J; bases unmatched to any gene: 1. This CDR3 comprises 12 residues. The germline V gene encodes CDR1 SQVTM and CDR2 ANQGSEA.

In DNA, the CDR3 is TGTGCCAGCAGTCCAGGGGGAAATCAGCCCCAGCATTTT. This sequence encodes CASSPGGNQPQHF. This sequence joins TRBV12-3 or TRBV12-4 and TRBJ1-5; TRBD1 aligns across 7 bases. The CDR3 length is 13 residues. V shed 5 bases, J shed 4 bases, and the junction held 2 bases outside the gene matches.

This CDR3 is CASSYTGTGNQPQHF. CDR3 nucleotides: TGTGCCAGTAGTTACACCGGGACAGGCAATCAGCCCCAGCATTTT. The rearrangement uses TRBV19 and TRBJ1-5; the match to TRBD1 covers 7 bases. The ends lost 5 bases at V and 2 bases at J; junction bases unmatched: 6. The CDR3 is made up of 15 amino acids. Germline CDR1 LNHDA, CDR2 SQIVND (reference sequence).

The V and J genes are TRBV6-6 and TRBJ2-7, with D unresolved. CDR3 length: 13 amino acids. The V gene lost 6 bases and the J gene lost 2 bases, with 11 bases spanning the gap. The germline V gene encodes CDR1 MNHNY and CDR2 SVGAGI (reference sequence). Written as DNA, the CDR3 is TGTGCCAGCAGCGATTGGGCCACCTACGAGCAGTACTTC. Protein product: CASSDWATYEQYF.

The V call is TRBV29-1, the J call TRBJ1-1, with D possibly being TRBD1 (6 bases). The CDR3 extends over 13 amino acids. From germline, CDR1 is SQVTM and CDR2 ANQGSEA. V lost 8 bases, J lost 4 bases, and 17 bases lay in between. CDR3 coding DNA: TGCAGCTTCCTTGGGGGCGGGGGCACTGAAGCTTTCTTT. This codes for CSFLGGGGTEAFF.

The rearrangement links TRBV20-1 to TRBJ1-5; 7 bases are shared with TRBD1. CDR1 is DFQATT and CDR2 is SNEGSKA in the germline V gene (reference sequence). V dropped 6 bases and J dropped 3; count of bases not matched to a gene: 8. This CDR3 contains 14 residues. This CDR3 reads CSAFTGTVNQPQHF. As DNA, the CDR3 is TGCAGTGCATTTACCGGGACAGTCAATCAGCCCCAGCATTTT.

In its sample, this clonotype is medium-sized. This chain joins TRBV24-1 and TRBJ1-5, with no clear D. The CDR3 has 13 residues. The germline CDR1 and CDR2 sequences are KGHDR and SFDVKD. Between the trimmed V and J ends, which lost 7 bases and 5 bases, there was a span of 11 bases. CDR3 region: CATSTGMYQPQHF. Here the CDR3 DNA reads TGTGCCACCAGCACCGGGATGTATCAGCCCCAGCATTTT.

J is TRBJ2-2 and V is TRBV18, with 9 bases lining up with TRBD2. This CDR3 is built from 20 residues. The V segment lost 0 bases and the J segment 3 bases; nucleotides outside the gene matches: 14. The germline V gene has CDR1 KGHSH and CDR2 LQKENI. The CDR3 spells CASSPPIWASGIADTGELFF. The CDR3 DNA follows: TGTGCCAGCTCACCACCGATTTGGGCTAGCGGGATAGCGGACACCGGGGAGCTGTTTTTT.

J is TRBJ2-1 and V is TRBV30, with TRBD2 identical over 11 bases. CDR3 length: 20 amino acids. Germline V gives CDR1 GTSNPN, CDR2 SVGIG (reference sequence). V lost 2 bases and J lost 0; bases outside the gene matches: 15. CDR3 sequence (DNA): TGTGCCTGGAGTAGCAAGACTAGCGGGGTTTCGTTTGGCTCCTACAATGAGCAGTTCTTC. As protein: CAWSSKTSGVSFGSYNEQFF. Variable domain in full (rest from reference TRBV30 and TRBJ2-1): SQTIHQWPATLVQPVGSPLSLECTVEGTSNPNLYWYRQAAGRGLQLLFYSVGIGQISSEVPQNLSASRPQDRQFILSSKKLLLSDSGFYLCAWSSKTSGVSFGSYNEQFFGPGTRLTVL.

The V gene is TRBV10-3, the J gene TRBJ1-2, with 7 nucleotides matching TRBD1. Germline V gives CDR1 ENHRY, CDR2 SYGVKD. The CDR3 runs 12 residues. Unmatched junction bases numbered 6, after V lost 9 bases and J lost 5 bases. The CDR3, as DNA: TGTGCCATTGCCGGGACAGCATATGGCTACACCTTC. Translation gives CAIAGTAYGYTF.

The chain is built from TRBV11-3 and TRBJ1-2; D might be TRBD1 (6 bases). This CDR3 is 14 amino acids long. V was trimmed by 7 bases and J by 5 bases, leaving 17 bases between them. Germline V gene lookup returns CDR1 SGHNT and CDR2 YENEEA. The CDR3 DNA follows: TGTGCCAGCACCCCGACAGGAGAAAAGTATGGCTACACCTTC. Protein product: CASTPTGEKYGYTF.

Here the CDR3 DNA reads TGTGCCAGCAGAGTACGGACATCCACCGGGGAGCTGTTTTTT. As protein: CASRVRTSTGELFF. The chain uses TRBV6-4 and TRBJ2-2; TRBD1 is a possible D gene (5 bases). V was clipped by 6 bases and J by 4 bases, with 12 bases between them. Per the germline V gene, CDR1 is MRHNA and CDR2 is SNTAGT. The CDR3 has 14 amino acids.

The rearrangement uses TRBV20-1 and TRBJ1-4; D not resolved. Germline V gene sequence: CDR1 DFQATT, CDR2 SNEGSKA (reference sequence). With 3 bases removed from V and 5 bases from J, the gap between germline ends came to 16 bases. The CDR3 has 15 residues. The CDR3 region is CSASDPGGSNEKLFF. The CDR3 DNA follows: TGCAGTGCTAGTGACCCGGGCGGGTCAAATGAAAAACTGTTTTTT.

This sequence joins TRBV19 and TRBJ1-1; 9 bases are a match to TRBD1. From germline, CDR1 is LNHDA and CDR2 SQIVND (reference sequence). Trimming removed 6 bases from V and 5 bases from J; junction bases left unmatched: 7. The CDR3 totals 14 residues. CDR3 nucleotides: TGTGCCAGTAGCGGGACAGGGTACGGAACTGAAGCTTTCTTT. Protein: CASSGTGYGTEAFF.

This clonotype was observed a handful of times. The chain recombines TRBV11-1 with TRBJ2-2, with D possibly matching TRBD1 (6 bases). CDR1 is SGHAT and CDR2 is FQDESV in the germline V gene (reference sequence). The CDR3 has 12 amino acids. V was clipped by 5 bases and J by 6 bases, with 7 bases between them. DNA of the CDR3: TGTGCCAGCAGCCAGGGGCCCGGGGAGCTGTTTTTT. It is translated as CASSQGPGELFF.